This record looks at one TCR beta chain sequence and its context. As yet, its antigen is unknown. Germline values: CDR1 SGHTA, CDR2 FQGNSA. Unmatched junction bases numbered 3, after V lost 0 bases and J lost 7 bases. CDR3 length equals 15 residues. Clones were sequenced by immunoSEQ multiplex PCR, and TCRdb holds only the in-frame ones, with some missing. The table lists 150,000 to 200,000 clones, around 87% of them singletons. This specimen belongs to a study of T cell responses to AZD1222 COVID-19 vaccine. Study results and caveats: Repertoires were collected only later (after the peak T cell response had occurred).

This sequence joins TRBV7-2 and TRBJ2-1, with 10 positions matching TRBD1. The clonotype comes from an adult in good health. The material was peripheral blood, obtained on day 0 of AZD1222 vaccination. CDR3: CASSLAWTGGNEQFF. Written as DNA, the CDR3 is TGTGCCAGCAGCTTAGCATGGACAGGGGGGAATGAGCAGTTCTTC.